These 3 T cell receptor beta chains were sequenced from one sample in a study of blood T cell repertoires in COVID-19. Measured with immunoSEQ multiplex PCR; TCRdb has only the in-frame clones, and not every one. The table includes over 60,000 clones, approximately 89% detected once. The sample consisted of peripheral blood. All receptors come from an elderly man with acute or convalescent COVID-19.

The rearrangement links TRBV3-1 (or the pseudogene TRBV3-2) to TRBJ2-1; 9 bases are shared with TRBD1. The CDR3 extends over 14 amino acids. Per germline, CDR1 LGHDT and CDR2 YNNKEL (reference sequence). The J segment lost 5 bases and the V segment lost 4 bases, leaving 3 bases of the junction unmatched. The DNA for the CDR3 is TGTGCCAGCAGCCGGACAGGGGTCAACAATGAGCAGTTCTTC. Residues: CASSRTGVNNEQFF.

Only a few counts were recorded for this clone. This rearrangement joins TRBV19 to TRBJ2-2; 8 nucleotides agree with TRBD2. With 2 bases clipped from V and 5 bases from J, the junction kept 7 bases outside the gene matches. The CDR3 is 16 amino acids. The germline CDR1 and CDR2 sequences are LNHDA and SQIVND (reference sequence). The CDR3 is CASSIFLPGGTGELFF. The CDR3 bases are TGTGCCAGTAGTATATTCTTGCCGGGAGGGACCGGGGAGCTGTTTTTT.

J is TRBJ2-1 and V is TRBV9; D might be TRBD2 (5 bases). The CDR3 loop spans 14 amino acids. Per the germline V gene, CDR1 is SGDLS and CDR2 is YYNGEE. Trimming cost V 0 bases and J 8 bases, with 12 bases left between them. CDR3 in amino acids: CASSVGHFSDEQFF. CDR3 coding DNA: TGTGCCAGCAGCGTAGGTCACTTTAGCGATGAGCAGTTCTTC. Together with reference TRBV9 and TRBJ2-1, the CDR3 gives the full variable domain: DSGVTQTPKHLITATGQRVTLRCSPRSGDLSVYWYQQSLDQGLQFLIQYYNGEERAKGNILERFSAQQFPDLHSELNLSSLELGDSALYFCASSVGHFSDEQFFGPGTRLTVL.